The 14 T cell receptor beta chains below were found in one sample sequenced in a study of blood T cell repertoires in COVID-19. Here immunoSEQ multiplex PCR was the method, and the copy in TCRdb shows in-frame clones only, minus some. Of 200,000 to 250,000 clones listed, 86% are singletons. The sequencing sample was made of peripheral blood. These receptors all stem from a man at least 80 years old with acute or convalescent COVID-19.

A single count supports this clone. The chain uses TRBV5-6 and TRBJ2-7; D unclear. This CDR3 region has 11 residues. Trimming pared 4 bases from V and 6 bases from J, leaving 8 bases between. The germline gives CDR1 SGHDT, CDR2 YYEEEE. CDR3 coding DNA: TGTGCCAGCAGCCGTTTCTTCGAGCAGTACTTC. As protein: CASSRFFEQYF.

This rearrangement joins TRBV6-5 to TRBJ1-5; maybe TRBD1 (6 bases). The CDR3 length is 12 residues. Trimming removed 5 bases at V and 9 bases at J, with 11 bases between. The V gene's germline CDR1 is MNHEY and CDR2 SVGAGI. The DNA for the CDR3 is TGTGCCAGCAGTACAGGGATCCGGCCCCAGCATTTT. Its protein product is CASSTGIRPQHF.

The chain carries TRBV28 and TRBJ1-1; TRBD1 matches 9 bases. Trimming took 6 bases from V and 4 from J; bases not matched to a gene: 12. Germline CDR1 and CDR2: MDHEN and SYDVKM. This CDR3 comprises 16 residues. The CDR3 sequence: CASSSRDRVLGTEAFF. CDR3 sequence (DNA): TGTGCCAGCAGCTCTCGGGACAGGGTATTAGGCACTGAAGCTTTCTTT.

V is TRBV29-1 and J is TRBJ2-2, with 7 bases lining up with TRBD2. CDR3 length equals 15 residues. The junction had 7 bases not matched to a gene; V was cut back by 4 bases and J by 2 bases. Germline V gene sequence: CDR1 SQVTM, CDR2 ANQGSEA. CDR3 nucleotide sequence: TGCAGCGTTGTAGGGCTAGCGGCCAACACCGGGGAGCTGTTTTTT. Translation gives CSVVGLAANTGELFF.

The CDR3 nucleotides are TGTGCCAGCAGCTTCCATGGACTAGCCGGGAGCTACAATGAGCAGTTCTTC. Its protein is CASSFHGLAGSYNEQFF. The chain joins TRBV11-2 to TRBJ2-1; TRBD2 matches 8 bases. This CDR3 region has 17 residues. The junction had 10 bases not matched to a gene; V was cut back by 3 bases and J by 3 bases. Germline CDR1 and CDR2: SGHAT and FQNNGV.

This rearrangement joins TRBV14 to TRBJ1-6; 9 nucleotides match TRBD1. This CDR3 contains 14 residues. With V trimmed by 5 bases and J by 7 bases, 3 bases remained unmatched. Germline lookup yields CDR1 SGHDN and CDR2 FVKESK. CDR3 sequence reads: CASSSGTGNSPLHF. CDR3 bases: TGTGCCAGCAGCTCCGGGACAGGGAATTCACCCCTCCACTTT.

The J gene is TRBJ1-1, the V gene TRBV28; D is possibly TRBD1 (6 bases). CDR1 and CDR2 (germline): MDHEN, SYDVKM. Trimming stripped 7 bases from V and 1 base from J, with 16 bases between. There are 15 residues in the CDR3. The CDR3 sequence is CASNRRGAPNTEAFF. Here the CDR3 DNA reads TGTGCCAGCAACCGGCGGGGGGCACCGAACACTGAAGCTTTCTTT.

This chain links TRBV2 with TRBJ1-1; no definite D call. The V end lost 4 bases, the J end lost 0 bases, and 9 bases lay between the germline ends. The CDR3 has 14 residues. In germline, CDR1 is SNHLY, CDR2 FYNNEI. The CDR3 is CASSVSRLNTEAFF. The CDR3 DNA follows: TGTGCCAGCAGTGTATCGCGCCTGAACACTGAAGCTTTCTTT. The variable domain in full, completed from reference TRBV2 and TRBJ1-1, reads EPEVTQTPSHQVTQMGQEVILRCVPISNHLYFYWYRQILGQKVEFLVSFYNNEISEKSEIFDDQFSVERPDGSNFTLKIRSTKLEDSAMYFCASSVSRLNTEAFFGQGTRLTVV.

In DNA, the CDR3 is TGTGCCAGCAGCTCGACGGGACTTATGAACACCGGGGAGCTGTTTTTT. Amino acids: CASSSTGLMNTGELFF. The rearrangement joins TRBV11-2 to TRBJ2-2, with D tentatively TRBD2 (6 bases). Germline V gene data show CDR1 as SGHAT and CDR2 as FQNNGV. V lost 4 bases, J lost 1 base, and 13 bases lay in between. This CDR3 has 16 residues.

This chain uses TRBV7-6 with TRBJ1-3; the D is unclear. Trimming cost V 0 bases and J 0 bases, with 6 bases left between them. The germline V gene has CDR1 SGHVS and CDR2 FNYEAQ. The CDR3 contains 15 residues. CDR3 in amino acids: CASSLALSSGNTIYF. Written as DNA, the CDR3 is TGTGCCAGCAGCTTAGCCCTCTCCTCTGGAAACACCATATATTTT.

The gene calls are TRBV5-1 and TRBJ1-2; 8 bases align to TRBD1. V was clipped by 4 bases and J by 3 bases; unmatched bases: 2. The CDR3 length is 13 residues. Germline V gene lookup returns CDR1 SGHRS and CDR2 YFSETQ. The CDR3 DNA reads as TGCGCCAGCAGCAGGGGACAGGACTATGGCTACACCTTC. Its translation is CASSRGQDYGYTF.

The chain carries TRBV12-3 or TRBV12-4 and TRBJ1-2; D is undetermined. The V end was cut by 7 bases, the J end by 4 bases, with 10 bases between. The CDR3 contains 12 residues. CDR3 loop: CASNEYGYGYTF. CDR3 bases: TGTGCCAGCAATGAATACGGCTATGGCTACACCTTC.

The rearrangement uses TRBV28 and TRBJ1-1; perhaps TRBD1 as D (5 bases). This CDR3 comprises 14 residues. Trimming left V 4 bases short and J 5 bases short, with 14 bases between. Per the germline V gene, CDR1 is MDHEN and CDR2 is SYDVKM. The CDR3 protein is CASSSQGSGTEAFF. Here the CDR3 DNA reads TGTGCCAGCAGTTCTCAGGGTAGCGGGACTGAAGCTTTCTTT.

V is TRBV28 and J is TRBJ2-1; D may be TRBD2 (5 bases). Germline assignment: CDR1 MDHEN and CDR2 SYDVKM. The V gene lost 5 bases and the J gene lost 8 bases, with 10 bases spanning the gap. The CDR3 is made up of 12 amino acids. CDR3 DNA sequence: TGTGCCAGCAGTACTAGTTTCCATGAGCAGTTCTTC. This codes for CASSTSFHEQFF. The full variable domain, rest sourced from reference TRBV28 and TRBJ2-1, is DVKVTQSSRYLVKRTGEKVFLECVQDMDHENMFWYRQDPGLGLRLIYFSYDVKMKEKGDIPEGYSVSREKKERFSLILESASTNQTSMYLCASSTSFHEQFFGPGTRLTVL.